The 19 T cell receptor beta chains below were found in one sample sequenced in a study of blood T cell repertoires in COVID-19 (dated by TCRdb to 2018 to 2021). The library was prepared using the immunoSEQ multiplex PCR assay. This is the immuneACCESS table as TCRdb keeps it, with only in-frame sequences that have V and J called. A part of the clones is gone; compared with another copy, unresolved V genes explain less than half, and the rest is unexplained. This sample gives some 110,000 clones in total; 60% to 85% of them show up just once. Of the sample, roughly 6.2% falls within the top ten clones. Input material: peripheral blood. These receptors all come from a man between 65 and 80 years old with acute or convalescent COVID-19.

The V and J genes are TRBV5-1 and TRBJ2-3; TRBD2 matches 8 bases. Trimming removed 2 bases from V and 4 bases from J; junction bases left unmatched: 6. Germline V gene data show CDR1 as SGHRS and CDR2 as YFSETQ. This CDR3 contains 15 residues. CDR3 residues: CASSFIGRAADTQYF. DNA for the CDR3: TGCGCCAGCAGCTTTATCGGGAGGGCCGCAGATACGCAGTATTTT. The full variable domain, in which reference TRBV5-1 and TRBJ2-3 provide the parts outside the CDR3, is KAGVTQTPRYLIKTRGQQVTLSCSPISGHRSVSWYQQTPGQGLQFLFEYFSETQRNKGNFPGRFSGRQFSNSRSEMNVSTLELGDSALYLCASSFIGRAADTQYFGPGTRLTVL.

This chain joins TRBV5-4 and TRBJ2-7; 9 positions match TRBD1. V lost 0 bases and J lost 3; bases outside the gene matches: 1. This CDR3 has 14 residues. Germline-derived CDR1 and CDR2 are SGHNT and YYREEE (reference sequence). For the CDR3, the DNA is TGTGCCAGCAGCTTGGGACAGGGGGGCTACGAGCAGTACTTC. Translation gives CASSLGQGGYEQYF.

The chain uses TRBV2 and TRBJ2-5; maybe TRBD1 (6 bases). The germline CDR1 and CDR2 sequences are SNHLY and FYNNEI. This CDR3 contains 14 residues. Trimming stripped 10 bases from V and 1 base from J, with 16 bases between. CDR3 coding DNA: TGTGCCAACACGTTGGACAGCCCCCAAGAGACCCAGTACTTC. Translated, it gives CANTLDSPQETQYF.

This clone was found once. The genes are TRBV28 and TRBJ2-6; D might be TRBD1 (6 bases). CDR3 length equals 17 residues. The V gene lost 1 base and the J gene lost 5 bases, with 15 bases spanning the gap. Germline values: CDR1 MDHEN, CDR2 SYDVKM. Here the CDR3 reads CASSLYDRFEWANVLTF. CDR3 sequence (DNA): TGTGCCAGCAGTTTATACGACAGGTTCGAATGGGCCAACGTCCTGACTTTC.

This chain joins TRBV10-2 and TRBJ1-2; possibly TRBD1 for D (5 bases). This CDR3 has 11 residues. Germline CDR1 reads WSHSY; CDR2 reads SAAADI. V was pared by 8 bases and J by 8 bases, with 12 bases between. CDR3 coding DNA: TGCGCCAGCCAAGGGGCCGACGGCTACACCTTC. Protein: CASQGADGYTF.

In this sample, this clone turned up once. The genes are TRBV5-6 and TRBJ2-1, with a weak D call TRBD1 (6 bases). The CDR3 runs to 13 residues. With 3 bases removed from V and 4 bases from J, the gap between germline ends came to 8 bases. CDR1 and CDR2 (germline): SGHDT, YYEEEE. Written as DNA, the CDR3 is TGTGCCAGCAGCTGGACAGTATACAATGAGCAGTTCTTC. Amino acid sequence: CASSWTVYNEQFF.

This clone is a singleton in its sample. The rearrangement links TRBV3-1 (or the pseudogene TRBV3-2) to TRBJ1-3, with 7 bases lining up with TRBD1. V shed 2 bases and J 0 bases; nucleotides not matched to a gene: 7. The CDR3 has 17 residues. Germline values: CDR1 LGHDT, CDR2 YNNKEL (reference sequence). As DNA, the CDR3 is TGTGCCAGCAGCCAAAAACTCAGGGGGGACTCTGGAAACACCATATATTTT. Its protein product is CASSQKLRGDSGNTIYF.

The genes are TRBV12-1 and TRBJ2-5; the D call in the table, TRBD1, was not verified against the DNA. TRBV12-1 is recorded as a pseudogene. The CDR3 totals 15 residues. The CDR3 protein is CASSPPLTGVGAQYF. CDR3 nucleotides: TGTGCCAGCAGCCCCCCCTTGACAGGGGTCGGGGCCCAGTACTTC.

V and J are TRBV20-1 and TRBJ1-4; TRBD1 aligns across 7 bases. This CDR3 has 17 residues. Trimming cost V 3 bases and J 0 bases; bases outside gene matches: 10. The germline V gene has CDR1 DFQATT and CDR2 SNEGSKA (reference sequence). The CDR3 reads CSASDRVGAATNEKLFF. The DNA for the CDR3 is TGCAGTGCTAGTGACAGGGTAGGGGCTGCAACTAATGAAAAACTGTTTTTT.

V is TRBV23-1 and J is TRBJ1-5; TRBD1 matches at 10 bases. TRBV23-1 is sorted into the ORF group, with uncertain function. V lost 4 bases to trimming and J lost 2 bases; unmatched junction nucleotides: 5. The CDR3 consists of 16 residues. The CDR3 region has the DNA TGCGCCAGCAGTCCAAAGACAGGGGGCCGCAATCAGCCCCAGCATTTT. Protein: CASSPKTGGRNQPQHF.

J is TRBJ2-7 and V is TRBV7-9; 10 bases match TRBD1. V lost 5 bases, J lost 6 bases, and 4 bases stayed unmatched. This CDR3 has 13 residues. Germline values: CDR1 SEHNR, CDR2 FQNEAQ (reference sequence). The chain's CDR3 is CASSGGQGTEQYF. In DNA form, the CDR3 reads TGTGCCAGCAGCGGGGGACAGGGGACCGAGCAGTACTTC.

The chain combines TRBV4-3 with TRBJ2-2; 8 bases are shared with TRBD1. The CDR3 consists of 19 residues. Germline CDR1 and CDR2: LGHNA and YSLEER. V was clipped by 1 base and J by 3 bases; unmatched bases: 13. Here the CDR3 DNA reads TGCGCCAGCAGCCAAGCGGGGCAGGGGGCAGCGGTTGACACCGGGGAGCTGTTTTTT. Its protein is CASSQAGQGAAVDTGELFF.

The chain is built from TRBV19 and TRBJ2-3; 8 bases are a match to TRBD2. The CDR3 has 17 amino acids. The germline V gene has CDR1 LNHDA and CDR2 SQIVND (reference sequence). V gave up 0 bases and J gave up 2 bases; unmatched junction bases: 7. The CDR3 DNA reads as TGTGCCAGTAGTATAGATCTGGCGGGGGGAACCACAGATACGCAGTATTTT. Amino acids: CASSIDLAGGTTDTQYF. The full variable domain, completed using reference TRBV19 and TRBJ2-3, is DGGITQSPKYLFRKEGQNVTLSCEQNLNHDAMYWYRQDPGQGLRLIYYSQIVNDFQKGDIAEGYSVSREKKESFPLTVTSAQKNPTAFYLCASSIDLAGGTTDTQYFGPGTRLTVL.

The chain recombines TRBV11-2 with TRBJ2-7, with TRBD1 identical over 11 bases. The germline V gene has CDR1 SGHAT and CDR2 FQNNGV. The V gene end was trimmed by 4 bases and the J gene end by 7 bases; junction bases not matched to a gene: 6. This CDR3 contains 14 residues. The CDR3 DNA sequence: TGTGCCAGCAGCTCCGGACAGGGGGCGCGGGAGCAGTACTTC. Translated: CASSSGQGAREQYF.

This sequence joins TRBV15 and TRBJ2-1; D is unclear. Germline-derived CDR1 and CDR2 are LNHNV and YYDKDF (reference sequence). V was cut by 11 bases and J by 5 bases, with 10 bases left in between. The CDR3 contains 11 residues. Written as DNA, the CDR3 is TGTGCCCCCAAGAGCCACAATGAGCAGTTCTTC. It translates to CAPKSHNEQFF.

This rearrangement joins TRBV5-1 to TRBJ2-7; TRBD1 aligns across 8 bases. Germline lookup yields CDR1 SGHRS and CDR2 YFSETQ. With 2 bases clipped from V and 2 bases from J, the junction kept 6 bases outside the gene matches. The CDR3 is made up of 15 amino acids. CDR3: CASSLTGGTTYEQYF. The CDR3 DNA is TGCGCCAGCAGCTTAACAGGGGGGACCACCTACGAGCAGTACTTC.

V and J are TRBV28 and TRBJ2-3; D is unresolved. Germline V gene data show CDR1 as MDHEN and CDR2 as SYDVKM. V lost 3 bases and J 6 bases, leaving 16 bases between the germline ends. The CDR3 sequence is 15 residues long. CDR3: CASSFGGNGVDTQYF. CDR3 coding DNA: TGTGCCAGCAGTTTCGGCGGTAATGGTGTGGATACGCAGTATTTT.

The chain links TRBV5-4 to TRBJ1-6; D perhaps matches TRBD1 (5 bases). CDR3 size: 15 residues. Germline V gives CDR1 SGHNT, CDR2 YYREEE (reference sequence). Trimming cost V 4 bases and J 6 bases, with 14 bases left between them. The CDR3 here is CASSQGTGRNSPLHF. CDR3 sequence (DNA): TGTGCCAGCAGCCAGGGAACCGGTCGTAATTCACCCCTCCACTTT. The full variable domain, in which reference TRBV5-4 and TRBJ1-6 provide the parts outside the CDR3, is ETGVTQSPTHLIKTRGQQVTLRCSSQSGHNTVSWYQQALGQGPQFIFQYYREEENGRGNFPPRFSGLQFPNYSSELNVNALELDDSALYLCASSQGTGRNSPLHFGNGTRLTVT.

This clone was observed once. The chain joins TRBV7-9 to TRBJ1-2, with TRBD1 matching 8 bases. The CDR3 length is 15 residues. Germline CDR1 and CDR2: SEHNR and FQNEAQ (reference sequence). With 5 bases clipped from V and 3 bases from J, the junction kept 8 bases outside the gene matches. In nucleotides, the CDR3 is TGTGCCAGCAGCATCGGACAGGGATTAGACTATGGCTACACCTTC. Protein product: CASSIGQGLDYGYTF.